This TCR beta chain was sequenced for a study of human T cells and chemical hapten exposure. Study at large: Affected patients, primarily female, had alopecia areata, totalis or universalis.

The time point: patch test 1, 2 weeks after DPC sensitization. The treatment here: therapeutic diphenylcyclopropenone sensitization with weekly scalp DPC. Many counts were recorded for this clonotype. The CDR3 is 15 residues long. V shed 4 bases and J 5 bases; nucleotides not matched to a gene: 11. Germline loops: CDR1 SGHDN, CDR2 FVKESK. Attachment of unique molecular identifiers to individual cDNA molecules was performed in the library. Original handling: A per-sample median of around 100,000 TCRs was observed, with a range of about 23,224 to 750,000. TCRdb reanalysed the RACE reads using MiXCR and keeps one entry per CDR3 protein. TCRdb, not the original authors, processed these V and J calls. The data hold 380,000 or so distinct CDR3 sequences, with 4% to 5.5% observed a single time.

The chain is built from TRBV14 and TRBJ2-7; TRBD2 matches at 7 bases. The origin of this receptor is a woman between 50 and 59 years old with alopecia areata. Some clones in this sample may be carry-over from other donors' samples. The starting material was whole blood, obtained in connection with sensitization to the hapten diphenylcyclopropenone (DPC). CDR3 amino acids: CASSRDGGGAHEQYF. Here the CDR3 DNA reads TGTGCCAGCAGCCGGGATGGGGGGGGAGCGCACGAGCAGTACTTC.